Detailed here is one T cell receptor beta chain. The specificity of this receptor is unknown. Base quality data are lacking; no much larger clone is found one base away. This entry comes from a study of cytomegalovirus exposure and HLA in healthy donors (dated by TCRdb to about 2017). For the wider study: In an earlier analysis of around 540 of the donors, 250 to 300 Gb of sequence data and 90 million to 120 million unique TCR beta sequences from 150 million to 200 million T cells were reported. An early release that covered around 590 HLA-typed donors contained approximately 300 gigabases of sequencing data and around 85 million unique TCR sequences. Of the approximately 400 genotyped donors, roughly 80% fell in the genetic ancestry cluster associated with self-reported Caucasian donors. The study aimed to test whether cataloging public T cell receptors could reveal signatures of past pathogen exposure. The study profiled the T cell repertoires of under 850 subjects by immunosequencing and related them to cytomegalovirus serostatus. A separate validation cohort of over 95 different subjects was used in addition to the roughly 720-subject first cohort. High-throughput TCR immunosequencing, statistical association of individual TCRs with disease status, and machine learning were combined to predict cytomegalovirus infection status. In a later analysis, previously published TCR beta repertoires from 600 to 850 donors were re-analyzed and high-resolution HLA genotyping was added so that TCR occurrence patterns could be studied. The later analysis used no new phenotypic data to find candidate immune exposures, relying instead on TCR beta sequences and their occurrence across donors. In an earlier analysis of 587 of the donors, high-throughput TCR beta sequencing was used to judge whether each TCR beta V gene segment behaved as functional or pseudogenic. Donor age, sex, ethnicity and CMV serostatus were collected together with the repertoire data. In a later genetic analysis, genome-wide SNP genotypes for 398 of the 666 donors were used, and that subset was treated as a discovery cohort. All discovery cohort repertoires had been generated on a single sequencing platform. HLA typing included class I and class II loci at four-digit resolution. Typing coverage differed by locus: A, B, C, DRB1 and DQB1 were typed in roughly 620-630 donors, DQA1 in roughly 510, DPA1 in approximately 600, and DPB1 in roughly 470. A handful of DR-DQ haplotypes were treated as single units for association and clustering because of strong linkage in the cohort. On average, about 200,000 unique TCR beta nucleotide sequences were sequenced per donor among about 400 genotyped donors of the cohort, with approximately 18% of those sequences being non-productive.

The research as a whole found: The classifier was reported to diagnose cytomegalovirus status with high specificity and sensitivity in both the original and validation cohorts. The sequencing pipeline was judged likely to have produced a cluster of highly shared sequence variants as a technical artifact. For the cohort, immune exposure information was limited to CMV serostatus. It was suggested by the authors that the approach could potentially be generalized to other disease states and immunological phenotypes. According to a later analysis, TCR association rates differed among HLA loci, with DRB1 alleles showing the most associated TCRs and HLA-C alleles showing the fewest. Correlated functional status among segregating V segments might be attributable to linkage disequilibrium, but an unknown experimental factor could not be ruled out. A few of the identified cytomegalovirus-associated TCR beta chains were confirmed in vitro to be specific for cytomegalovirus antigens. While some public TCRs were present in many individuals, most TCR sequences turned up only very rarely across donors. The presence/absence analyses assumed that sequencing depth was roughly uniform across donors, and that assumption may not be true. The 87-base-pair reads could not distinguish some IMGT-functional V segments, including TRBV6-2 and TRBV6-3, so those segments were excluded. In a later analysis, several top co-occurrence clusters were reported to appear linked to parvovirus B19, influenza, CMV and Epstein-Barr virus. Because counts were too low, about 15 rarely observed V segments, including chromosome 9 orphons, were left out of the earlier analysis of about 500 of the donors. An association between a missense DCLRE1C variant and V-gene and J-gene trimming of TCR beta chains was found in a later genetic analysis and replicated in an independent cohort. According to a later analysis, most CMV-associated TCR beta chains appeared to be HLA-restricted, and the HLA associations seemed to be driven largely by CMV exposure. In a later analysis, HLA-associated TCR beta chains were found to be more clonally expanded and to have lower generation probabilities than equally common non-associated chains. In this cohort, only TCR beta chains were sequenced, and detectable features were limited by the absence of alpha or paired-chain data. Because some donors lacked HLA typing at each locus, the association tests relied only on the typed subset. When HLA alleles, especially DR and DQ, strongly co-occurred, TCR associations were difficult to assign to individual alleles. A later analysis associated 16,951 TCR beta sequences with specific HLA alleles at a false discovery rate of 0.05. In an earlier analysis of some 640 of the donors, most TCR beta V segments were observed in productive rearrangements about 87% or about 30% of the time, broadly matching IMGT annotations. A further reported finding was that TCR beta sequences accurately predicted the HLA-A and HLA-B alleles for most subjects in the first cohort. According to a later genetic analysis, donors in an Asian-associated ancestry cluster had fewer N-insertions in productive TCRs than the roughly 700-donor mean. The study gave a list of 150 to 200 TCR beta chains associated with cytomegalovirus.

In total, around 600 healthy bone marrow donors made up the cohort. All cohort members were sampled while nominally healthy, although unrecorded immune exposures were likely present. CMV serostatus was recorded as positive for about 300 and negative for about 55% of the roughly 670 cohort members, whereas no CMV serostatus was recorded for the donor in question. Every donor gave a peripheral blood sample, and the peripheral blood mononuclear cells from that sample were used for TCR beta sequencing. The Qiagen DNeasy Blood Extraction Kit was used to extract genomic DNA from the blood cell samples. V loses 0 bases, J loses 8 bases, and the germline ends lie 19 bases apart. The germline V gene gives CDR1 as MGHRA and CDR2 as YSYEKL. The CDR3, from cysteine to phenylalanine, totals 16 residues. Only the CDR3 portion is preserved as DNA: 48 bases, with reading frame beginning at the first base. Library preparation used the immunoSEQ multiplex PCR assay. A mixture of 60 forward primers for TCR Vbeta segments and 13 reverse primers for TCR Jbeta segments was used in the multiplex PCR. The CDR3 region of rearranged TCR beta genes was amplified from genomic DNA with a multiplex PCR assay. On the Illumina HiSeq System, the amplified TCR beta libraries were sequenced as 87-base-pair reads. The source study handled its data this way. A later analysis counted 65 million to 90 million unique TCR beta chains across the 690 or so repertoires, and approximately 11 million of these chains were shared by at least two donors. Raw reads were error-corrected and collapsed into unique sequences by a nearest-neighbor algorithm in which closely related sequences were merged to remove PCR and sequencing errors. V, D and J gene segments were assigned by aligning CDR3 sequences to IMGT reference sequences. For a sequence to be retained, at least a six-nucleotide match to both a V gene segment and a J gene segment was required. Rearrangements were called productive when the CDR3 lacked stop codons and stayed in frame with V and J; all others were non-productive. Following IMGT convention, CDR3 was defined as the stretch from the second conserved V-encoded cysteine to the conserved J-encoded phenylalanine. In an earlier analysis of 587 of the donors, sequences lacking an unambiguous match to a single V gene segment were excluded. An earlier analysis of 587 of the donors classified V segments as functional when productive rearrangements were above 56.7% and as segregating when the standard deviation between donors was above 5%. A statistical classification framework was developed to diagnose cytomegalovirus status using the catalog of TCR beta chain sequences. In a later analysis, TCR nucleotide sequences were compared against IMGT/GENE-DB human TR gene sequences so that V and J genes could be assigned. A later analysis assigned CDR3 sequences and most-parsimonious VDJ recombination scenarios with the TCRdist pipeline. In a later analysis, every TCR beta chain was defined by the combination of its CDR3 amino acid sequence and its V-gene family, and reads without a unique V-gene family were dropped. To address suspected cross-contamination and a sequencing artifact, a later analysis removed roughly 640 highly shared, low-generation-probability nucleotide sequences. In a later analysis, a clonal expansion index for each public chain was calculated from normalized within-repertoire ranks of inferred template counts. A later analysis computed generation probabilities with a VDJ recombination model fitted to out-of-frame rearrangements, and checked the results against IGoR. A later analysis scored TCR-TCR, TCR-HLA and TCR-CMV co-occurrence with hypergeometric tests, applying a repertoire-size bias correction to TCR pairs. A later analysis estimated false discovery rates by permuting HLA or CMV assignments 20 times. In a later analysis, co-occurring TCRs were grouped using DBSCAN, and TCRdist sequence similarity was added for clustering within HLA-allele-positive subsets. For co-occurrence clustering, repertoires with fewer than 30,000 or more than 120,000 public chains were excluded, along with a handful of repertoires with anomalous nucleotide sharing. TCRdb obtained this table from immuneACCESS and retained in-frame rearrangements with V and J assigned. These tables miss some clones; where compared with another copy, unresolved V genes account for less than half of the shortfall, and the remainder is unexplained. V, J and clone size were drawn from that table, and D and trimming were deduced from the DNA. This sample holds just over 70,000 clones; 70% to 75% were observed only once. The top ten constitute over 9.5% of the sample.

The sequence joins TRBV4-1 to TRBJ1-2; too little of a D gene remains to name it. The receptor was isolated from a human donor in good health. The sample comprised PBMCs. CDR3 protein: CASSQEPLGGSRGYTF. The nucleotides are TGCGCCAGCAGCCAAGAACCCCTTGGAGGGTCTCGCGGCTACACCTTC.